Sequencing of this TCR beta chain was carried out in a study of cytomegalovirus exposure and HLA in healthy donors. The method was immunoSEQ multiplex PCR; TCRdb's version includes in-frame clones alone and lacks a portion of them. The sample includes approximately 210,000 clones, 86% of them seen just once. The V end was cut by 8 bases, the J end by 0 bases, with 11 bases between. CDR3 length equals 14 residues. Germline CDR1 MDHEN, CDR2 SYDVKM. Study observations and caveats: Both high specificity and high sensitivity reportedly marked the classifier's diagnosis of cytomegalovirus status.

In regard to this clone: Its antigen is not known.

The chain links TRBV28 to TRBJ1-5, with unresolved D. The sample consisted of PBMCs. The sequence was obtained from a woman younger than 35 in good health and CMV-seronegative. The CDR3 reads CASSPYSSNQPQHF. The CDR3 DNA sequence: TGTGCCAGCTCCCCTTATTCTAGCAATCAGCCCCAGCATTTT. The variable domain in full, with the rest retrieved from reference TRBV28 and TRBJ1-5, is DVKVTQSSRYLVKRTGEKVFLECVQDMDHENMFWYRQDPGLGLRLIYFSYDVKMKEKGDIPEGYSVSREKKERFSLILESASTNQTSMYLCASSPYSSNQPQHFGDGTRLSIL.